The next 16 T cell receptor beta chains were all read from a single sample in a study of T-cell reconstitution after alpha-beta-depleted transplantation in children. Unique molecular identifiers were built into the TCRbeta library. TCRdb reprocessed the PCR reads with MiXCR, giving one entry per CDR3 protein. This sample carries a few hundred thousand distinct CDR3 sequences, about 9.4% of them seen once, and the ten largest clones take 2% to 2.5%. Here the sequenced sample was PBMCs from the stem cell graft donor, taken from the stem cell graft. Receptors were obtained from a human donor who donated a stem cell graft to a child with acute lymphoblastic leukemia.

This clonotype has more than one count but fewer than ten. The J gene is TRBJ2-5, the V gene TRBV14, with 8 bases aligning to TRBD1. V was pared by 0 bases and J by 7 bases, with 16 bases of the junction left unmatched. Germline CDR1 reads SGHDN; CDR2 reads FVKESK. CDR3 length: 18 amino acids. CDR3 sequence reads: CASSQEIGTGGGHWTQYF. CDR3 nucleotides: TGTGCCAGCAGCCAAGAAATAGGGACAGGTGGCGGTCATTGGACCCAGTACTTC.

The genes are TRBV12-3 or TRBV12-4 and TRBJ2-7, with D perhaps being TRBD1 or TRBD2 (5 bases each). The V gene lost 5 bases and the J gene lost 3 bases, with 14 bases spanning the gap. CDR3 length: 14 residues. The CDR3 DNA reads as TGTGCCAGCAGTCCGACCGGGGCCCGCTACGAGCAGTACTTC. Protein sequence: CASSPTGARYEQYF.

In this sample, this clonotype turned up a few times. The chain has TRBV12-3 or TRBV12-4 and TRBJ2-4; D call uncertain. This CDR3 is 13 amino acids long. Trimming shortened V by 0 bases and J by 3 bases, and 3 bases separated the two germline ends. For the CDR3, the DNA is TGTGCCAGCAGTTTAGCGGTCAAAAACATTCAGTACTTC. This encodes CASSLAVKNIQYF.

This rearrangement joins TRBV5-1 to TRBJ1-3, with D possibly being TRBD1 (5 bases). Germline V gives CDR1 SGHRS, CDR2 YFSETQ. Trimming took off 3 bases at V and 0 bases at J, with 10 bases between the two ends. The CDR3 spans 15 residues. CDR3 DNA sequence: TGCGCCAGCAGCTCCGACAGTAGCTCTGGAAACACCATATATTTT. Translation gives CASSSDSSSGNTIYF.

This chain joins TRBV27 and TRBJ2-2; D is possibly TRBD2 (5 bases). CDR1 is MNHEY and CDR2 is SMNVEV in the germline V gene (reference sequence). This CDR3 contains 16 residues. V lost 2 bases, J lost 0 bases, and 10 bases lay in between. The DNA of the CDR3 is TGTGCCAGCAGTTTACTCAGCGGCGCGAACACCGGGGAGCTGTTTTTT. Its translation is CASSLLSGANTGELFF.

The rearrangement uses TRBV14 and TRBJ2-7, with 7 positions matching TRBD1. CDR1 and CDR2 (germline): SGHDN, FVKESK. V was clipped by 4 bases and J by 3 bases; unmatched bases: 9. The CDR3 runs 15 residues. The CDR3 sequence: CASSRTGTAFYEQYF. In DNA form, the CDR3 reads TGTGCCAGCAGCCGAACCGGGACAGCCTTCTACGAGCAGTACTTC.

This chain joins TRBV7-2 and TRBJ1-5; 9 bases align to TRBD1. Per the germline V gene, CDR1 is SGHTA and CDR2 is FQGNSA. The CDR3 has 15 amino acids. The trim removed 6 bases at V and 4 bases at J, leaving 7 bases unmatched. CDR3 bases: TGTGCCAGCAGTCGAGGACAGGGGACGAATCAGCCCCAGCATTTT. It is translated as CASSRGQGTNQPQHF.

This clonotype was counted only a few times. The rearrangement joins TRBV21-1 to TRBJ1-6; the table assigns TRBD1, which was not confirmed against the DNA. TRBV21-1 has pseudogene status. The CDR3 has 15 residues. The CDR3 sequence: CASRTSGGPNSPLHF. The DNA of the CDR3 is TGTGCCAGCAGGACATCGGGCGGCCCGAATTCACCCCTCCACTTT.

This clonotype was detected a few times. V and J are TRBV20-1 and TRBJ2-7, with D possibly TRBD2 on 5 matching bases. The germline V and J ends were trimmed by 5 bases and 0 bases, with 8 bases remaining between them. The CDR3 is 12 residues long. Germline CDR1 and CDR2: DFQATT and SNEGSKA (reference sequence). This CDR3 is CSAQRASYEQYF. The CDR3 nucleotides read TGCAGTGCTCAGAGGGCCTCCTACGAGCAGTACTTC.

This clonotype was found many times. The CDR3, as DNA: TGTGCCAGCAGCATACCGGGACTTTCGGGTCAGCCCCAGCATTTT. Translating gives CASSIPGLSGQPQHF. The V gene is TRBV4-2, the J gene TRBJ1-5; weak D call: TRBD1 (5 bases). Germline V gene lookup returns CDR1 LGHNA and CDR2 YNFKEQ. V was trimmed by 5 bases and J by 6 bases, leaving 17 bases between them. The CDR3 is 15 residues long.

A note on this clonotype: A read error may produce the germline difference seen at one junction end. The chain couples TRBV27 to TRBJ2-7; D unclear. Germline CDR1 MNHEY, CDR2 SMNVEV (reference sequence). This CDR3 contains 10 residues. The CDR3 bases are TGTGCCAGCGGTTTGGCCGAGCAGTACTTC. It translates to CASGLAEQYF.

This chain uses TRBV5-6 with TRBJ2-3, with 9 positions matching TRBD1. V lost 3 bases and J lost 3; bases outside the gene matches: 11. The CDR3 loop spans 17 amino acids. Looked up from germline, CDR1 is SGHDT and CDR2 is YYEEEE. The CDR3 coding sequence is TGTGCCAGCAGCTGGGACTGGGACAGGGAGTCAACAGATACGCAGTATTTT. Its translation: CASSWDWDRESTDTQYF.

This clonotype was seen more than once but under ten times. The chain links TRBV5-5 to TRBJ2-5; D not resolved. V was shortened by 4 bases and J by 3 bases, with 10 bases between the two germline ends. Germline CDR1 is SGHKS and CDR2 is YYEKEE (reference sequence). CDR3 size: 13 residues. CDR3 nucleotide sequence: TGTGCCAGCAGCGTGGACCCCGAAGAGACCCAGTACTTC. This translates into CASSVDPEETQYF. Full variable domain (rest looked up from reference TRBV5-5 and TRBJ2-5): DAGVTQSPTHLIKTRGQQVTLRCSPISGHKSVSWYQQVLGQGPQFIFQYYEKEERGRGNFPDRFSARQFPNYSSELNVNALLLGDSALYLCASSVDPEETQYFGPGTRLLVL.

Ten or more counts support this clonotype. The chain couples TRBV5-1 to TRBJ2-3; perhaps TRBD2 as D (6 bases). V was trimmed by 3 bases and J by 1 base, leaving 6 bases between them. Per the germline V gene, CDR1 is SGHRS and CDR2 is YFSETQ. The CDR3 contains 13 residues. CDR3: CASSSGGTDTQYF. CDR3 in DNA: TGCGCCAGCAGCTCGGGAGGCACAGATACGCAGTATTTT.

Ten or more counts support this clonotype. The CDR3 bases are TGTGCCAGCAGCGCCGCAGAGGGACTCTACAATGAGCAGTTCTTC. As protein: CASSAAEGLYNEQFF. This chain links TRBV9 with TRBJ2-1; weak D call: TRBD2 (6 bases). The germline V and J ends were trimmed by 3 bases and 3 bases, with 13 bases remaining between them. Germline values: CDR1 SGDLS, CDR2 YYNGEE. There are 15 residues in the CDR3. Based on the CDR3 plus reference TRBV9 and TRBJ2-1, the full variable domain is DSGVTQTPKHLITATGQRVTLRCSPRSGDLSVYWYQQSLDQGLQFLIQYYNGEERAKGNILERFSAQQFPDLHSELNLSSLELGDSALYFCASSAAEGLYNEQFFGPGTRLTVL.

This clonotype was found many times. The chain has TRBV29-1 and TRBJ1-1; the D is unclear. The CDR3 covers 10 residues. Germline V gene data show CDR1 as SQVTM and CDR2 as ANQGSEA. V lost 3 bases to trimming and J lost 8 bases, with 7 bases between them. CDR3 region: CSVEHEEAFF. As DNA, the CDR3 is TGCAGCGTTGAGCATGAGGAAGCTTTCTTT.